This T cell receptor beta chain was captured in a study of blood T cell repertoires in COVID-19 (TCRdb year 2020). As for the study more broadly: Collaborator samples came from the United States, Italy and Spain and covered acute and convalescent phases of COVID-19. Samples came from the ongoing ImmuneRACE study (first 160 participants) plus 1,254 subjects from 6 global collaborators. Where available, HLA class I and class II types were taken from metadata supplied by the sample provider and were not determined by assay-based typing. The prospective study material was composed of cDNA or gDNA derived from T cells, B-cell-depleted T cells, or PBMCs. The dataset comprised deeply sampled blood TCRbeta repertoires from subjects exposed to, actively infected with, or recovered from COVID-19. The repertoires were released in a freely available public database intended as a resource for research on the immune response to SARS-CoV-2. Nearly every sample came with metadata listing a de-identified subject ID, COVID-19 status, age in years and sex. The full study reports these points: The quantity of clinical and demographic metadata differed by source and by participant and was supplied without curation.

CDR1 and CDR2 are drawn from the germline V gene: SGHTA, FQGTGA. From the cysteine up to the phenylalanine, the CDR3 has a length of 15 residues. Only the CDR3 region is kept as DNA, spanning 45 bases read in frame from base 1. Trimming leaves V shorter by 5 bases and J shorter by 7 bases, with the junction holding 7 bases beyond the gene matches. Collaborating institutions collected whole blood in K2EDTA tubes following their own protocols. Collaborator samples were shipped for TCRbeta analysis as frozen whole blood, isolated PBMCs, or DNA extracted from either sample type. TCRbeta CDR3 regions were amplified from genomic DNA by means of the immunoSEQ Assay, a bias-controlled multiplex PCR. As for the authors' bioinformatics: Within the assay, amplification of reference gene primers was used to estimate how many nucleated cells each sample contained. To quantify the absolute abundance of each unique TCRbeta CDR3 rearrangement, sequence reads were collapsed and filtered. For each sample, productive Simpson clonality was calculated as the square root of Simpson's diversity index over productive rearrangements. The clones in this table, taken by TCRdb from immuneACCESS, are in-frame only. Not every clone is retained; where verified, under half of the shortfall comes from an unresolved V gene, and the cause of the rest is unknown. The V and J calls and the clone size are those of that table, but D and trimming were determined from the DNA. The sample data list about 58,000 clones, and about 88% of these were observed just once. Around 15% of the sample is held by the ten biggest clonotypes.

In its sample, this clone was seen a few times. Which antigen it targets is not known. Base qualities are not at hand, and no much larger clone is one base apart. The chain joins TRBV7-3 to TRBJ1-6, with 8 bases aligning to TRBD1. The sequenced material came from peripheral blood. The receptor comes from an older woman with active COVID-19. The DNA sequence reads TGTGCCAGCAGCCCCTCCGGGACAGGCAATTCACCCCTCCACTTT. Its coded protein is CASSPSGTGNSPLHF.